The rows below give T cell receptor beta chains drawn from one sample of a study of cytomegalovirus exposure and HLA in healthy donors. TCRdb's copy holds only in-frame clones and misses some; the assay was immunoSEQ multiplex PCR. The data show 180,000 or so clones, about 79% seen once. Specimen: PBMCs. The origin of the receptors is a man aged 45-65 years in good health and CMV-seropositive. CDR3s include the opening cysteine and the closing phenylalanine or tryptophan. The order of the fields is clone size, V gene, CDR3 length, D gene, J gene, CDR3 DNA, CDR3 protein. The D gene is left open where the match is weak. For some rows the clone size is stated as once, few or many, or as a class when expanded; others skip it.

clone size: NA; V gene: TRBV5-1; CDR3 length: 17; D gene: TRBD2; J gene: TRBJ2-3; CDR3 DNA: TGCGCCAGCAGATCAACTAGCGGGGGGGCCGGTGTAGATACGCAGTATTTT; CDR3 protein: CASRSTSGGAGVDTQYF
clone size: NA; V gene: TRBV7-8; CDR3 length: 15; D gene: NA; J gene: TRBJ2-2; CDR3 DNA: TGTGCCAGCAGCGCGAGACTAGGAGGCGGCGGGGAGCTGTTTTTT; CDR3 protein: CASSARLGGGGELFF
clone size: NA; V gene: TRBV30; CDR3 length: 14; D gene: TRBD2; J gene: TRBJ2-7; CDR3 DNA: TGTGCCTGGAGTACAATAGCGGGGTCGTACGAGCAGTACTTC; CDR3 protein: CAWSTIAGSYEQYF
clone size: NA; V gene: TRBV15; CDR3 length: 16; D gene: TRBD1; J gene: TRBJ1-5; CDR3 DNA: TGTGCCACCAGCATACTAACAGGGGAATTTAATCAGCCCCAGCATTTT; CDR3 protein: CATSILTGEFNQPQHF
clone size: NA; V gene: TRBV5-1; CDR3 length: 15; D gene: NA; J gene: TRBJ2-5; CDR3 DNA: TGCGCCAGCAGCAAAGGGCGGGGCTCCGAAGAGACCCAGTACTTC; CDR3 protein: CASSKGRGSEETQYF
clone size: few; V gene: TRBV30; CDR3 length: 16; D gene: TRBD1; J gene: TRBJ1-2; CDR3 DNA: TGTGCCTGGCGGACTATTATAGGACAGGGAAACTATGGCTACACCTTC; CDR3 protein: CAWRTIIGQGNYGYTF
clone size: NA; V gene: TRBV27; CDR3 length: 15; D gene: TRBD1; J gene: TRBJ1-5; CDR3 DNA: TGTGCCAGCACGTTTGGACAGGTGGGGAATCAGCCCCAGCATTTT; CDR3 protein: CASTFGQVGNQPQHF
clone size: NA; V gene: TRBV9; CDR3 length: 14; D gene: NA; J gene: TRBJ2-1; CDR3 DNA: TGTGCCAGCAGTCCAGGGGGGTCCTACAATGAGCAGTTCTTC; CDR3 protein: CASSPGGSYNEQFF
clone size: few; V gene: TRBV5-1; CDR3 length: 17; D gene: TRBD2; J gene: TRBJ2-1; CDR3 DNA: TGCGCCAGCAGCGCCGATACTAGCGGGGGGGTCTTCAATGAGCAGTTCTTC; CDR3 protein: CASSADTSGGVFNEQFF
clone size: NA; V gene: TRBV6-6; CDR3 length: 14; D gene: TRBD1; J gene: TRBJ2-7; CDR3 DNA: TGTGCCAGCAGTCCCGGGACAGGGGGCTCCGAGCAGTACTTC; CDR3 protein: CASSPGTGGSEQYF
clone size: NA; V gene: TRBV19; CDR3 length: 11; D gene: NA; J gene: TRBJ1-3; CDR3 DNA: TGTGCCAGTTCTTTTGGCAACACCATATATTTT; CDR3 protein: CASSFGNTIYF
clone size: NA; V gene: TRBV19; CDR3 length: 15; D gene: TRBD2; J gene: TRBJ2-1; CDR3 DNA: TGTGCCAGTAGTCGGGGCGGGGGGGGGTACGATGAGCAGTTCTTC; CDR3 protein: CASSRGGGGYDEQFF
clone size: NA; V gene: TRBV6-4; CDR3 length: 13; D gene: TRBD1; J gene: TRBJ1-2; CDR3 DNA: TGTGCCAGCAGCGATACCGGGACAGGGGGCTACACCTTC; CDR3 protein: CASSDTGTGGYTF
clone size: NA; V gene: TRBV7-2; CDR3 length: 15; D gene: TRBD2; J gene: TRBJ2-1; CDR3 DNA: TGTGCCAGCAGCCTGACTAGCGGGGGGCCCAATGAGCAGTTCTTC; CDR3 protein: CASSLTSGGPNEQFF
clone size: NA; V gene: TRBV7-7; CDR3 length: 13; D gene: NA; J gene: TRBJ2-1; CDR3 DNA: TGTGCCAGCAGCTTAGCAGGGGTCGATGAGCAGTTCTTC; CDR3 protein: CASSLAGVDEQFF
clone size: NA; V gene: TRBV5-6; CDR3 length: 14; D gene: NA; J gene: TRBJ1-4; CDR3 DNA: TGTGCCAGCAGCTTGGGTCAGGGTGTTGAAAAACTGTTTTTT; CDR3 protein: CASSLGQGVEKLFF
clone size: NA; V gene: TRBV11-2; CDR3 length: 14; D gene: TRBD1; J gene: TRBJ2-4; CDR3 DNA: TGTGCCAGCAGCTTAGCTAGGGGCAGGGGGTTTCAGTACTTC; CDR3 protein: CASSLARGRGFQYF
clone size: NA; V gene: TRBV28; CDR3 length: 12; D gene: NA; J gene: TRBJ1-1; CDR3 DNA: TGTGCCAGCAGTTTCAGACAGCGCGTTGCTTTCTTT; CDR3 protein: CASSFRQRVAFF
clone size: once; V gene: TRBV7-6; CDR3 length: 15; D gene: TRBD2; J gene: TRBJ2-1; CDR3 DNA: TGTGCCAGCAGCCCCTTGACGGGGGGGCAGGATGAGCAGTTCTTC; CDR3 protein: CASSPLTGGQDEQFF
clone size: few; V gene: TRBV11-2; CDR3 length: 13; D gene: TRBD1; J gene: TRBJ1-2; CDR3 DNA: TGTGCCAGCAGCTTAGGGACAGGCTATGGCTACACCTTC; CDR3 protein: CASSLGTGYGYTF
clone size: NA; V gene: TRBV18; CDR3 length: 13; D gene: NA; J gene: TRBJ2-5; CDR3 DNA: TGTGCCAGCTCCGGCGGGGCCACAGAGACCCAGTACTTC; CDR3 protein: CASSGGATETQYF
clone size: NA; V gene: TRBV9; CDR3 length: 16; D gene: TRBD1; J gene: TRBJ2-5; CDR3 DNA: TGTGCCAGCAGCGTAGGCCCAGGGGGCGCAGGGGAGACCCAGTACTTC; CDR3 protein: CASSVGPGGAGETQYF
clone size: once; V gene: TRBV5-1; CDR3 length: 14; D gene: TRBD2; J gene: TRBJ2-1; CDR3 DNA: TGCGCCAGCAGGCGGGGGGCCATTCTAGATGAGCAGTTCTTC; CDR3 protein: CASRRGAILDEQFF
clone size: NA; V gene: TRBV7-3; CDR3 length: 15; D gene: TRBD2; J gene: TRBJ2-3; CDR3 DNA: TGTGCCAGCAGCTCGGGACTAGCGAACACAGATACGCAGTATTTT; CDR3 protein: CASSSGLANTDTQYF
clone size: once; V gene: TRBV28; CDR3 length: 13; D gene: NA; J gene: TRBJ1-5; CDR3 DNA: TGTGCCAGCCAGGGGACGGGCAATCAGCCCCAGCATTTT; CDR3 protein: CASQGTGNQPQHF
clone size: NA; V gene: TRBV27; CDR3 length: 13; D gene: NA; J gene: TRBJ2-1; CDR3 DNA: TGTGCCAGCAGTTTATGGAGTTCGGATGAGCAGTTCTTC; CDR3 protein: CASSLWSSDEQFF
clone size: once; V gene: TRBV27; CDR3 length: 15; D gene: TRBD1; J gene: TRBJ2-3; CDR3 DNA: TGTGCCAGCAGTTTAACAGGGGATTTCACAGATACGCAGTATTTT; CDR3 protein: CASSLTGDFTDTQYF
clone size: NA; V gene: TRBV10-3; CDR3 length: 15; D gene: NA; J gene: TRBJ1-6; CDR3 DNA: TGTGCCATCAGTGGTACGGACAGTGGGGATTCACCCCTCCACTTT; CDR3 protein: CAISGTDSGDSPLHF
clone size: NA; V gene: TRBV4-1; CDR3 length: 16; D gene: TRBD2; J gene: TRBJ2-3; CDR3 DNA: TGCGCCAGCAGCCAAGTTGTTAGCGGGGGCACAGATACGCAGTATTTT; CDR3 protein: CASSQVVSGGTDTQYF
clone size: NA; V gene: TRBV27; CDR3 length: 14; D gene: NA; J gene: TRBJ2-4; CDR3 DNA: TGTGCCAGCAGTTTCGAGGGAGCCAAAAACATTCAGTACTTC; CDR3 protein: CASSFEGAKNIQYF
clone size: NA; V gene: TRBV2; CDR3 length: 14; D gene: TRBD1; J gene: TRBJ1-1; CDR3 DNA: TGTGCCAGCAGTACAGGGGGCGCGGGTGCTGAAGCTTTCTTT; CDR3 protein: CASSTGGAGAEAFF
clone size: NA; V gene: TRBV27; CDR3 length: 14; D gene: NA; J gene: TRBJ2-2; CDR3 DNA: TGTGCCAGCAGTTTATTACTAGGAACCGGGGAGCTGTTTTTT; CDR3 protein: CASSLLLGTGELFF
clone size: NA; V gene: TRBV5-1; CDR3 length: 16; D gene: TRBD2; J gene: TRBJ2-1; CDR3 DNA: TGCGCCAGCAGCTTGATTCTAGCGGGGGGCACCAATGAGCAGTTCTTC; CDR3 protein: CASSLILAGGTNEQFF
clone size: NA; V gene: TRBV19; CDR3 length: 15; D gene: NA; J gene: TRBJ2-3; CDR3 DNA: TGTGCCAGTAGTGCGGACATTCTGATCACAGATACGCAGTATTTT; CDR3 protein: CASSADILITDTQYF
clone size: once; V gene: TRBV19; CDR3 length: 14; D gene: TRBD1; J gene: TRBJ1-1; CDR3 DNA: TGTGCCAGTAGTAAAGGGGAGGACAGGGGGAGTTCTTTCTTT; CDR3 protein: CASSKGEDRGSSFF
clone size: NA; V gene: TRBV11-2; CDR3 length: 14; D gene: NA; J gene: TRBJ2-3; CDR3 DNA: TGTGCCAGCAGCCGGTTTGGGGGGACAGATACGCAGTATTTT; CDR3 protein: CASSRFGGTDTQYF
clone size: NA; V gene: TRBV18; CDR3 length: 15; D gene: TRBD1; J gene: TRBJ1-2; CDR3 DNA: TGTGCCAGCTCACCGGGTACGACAGGGATCGGCGGCTACACCTTC; CDR3 protein: CASSPGTTGIGGYTF